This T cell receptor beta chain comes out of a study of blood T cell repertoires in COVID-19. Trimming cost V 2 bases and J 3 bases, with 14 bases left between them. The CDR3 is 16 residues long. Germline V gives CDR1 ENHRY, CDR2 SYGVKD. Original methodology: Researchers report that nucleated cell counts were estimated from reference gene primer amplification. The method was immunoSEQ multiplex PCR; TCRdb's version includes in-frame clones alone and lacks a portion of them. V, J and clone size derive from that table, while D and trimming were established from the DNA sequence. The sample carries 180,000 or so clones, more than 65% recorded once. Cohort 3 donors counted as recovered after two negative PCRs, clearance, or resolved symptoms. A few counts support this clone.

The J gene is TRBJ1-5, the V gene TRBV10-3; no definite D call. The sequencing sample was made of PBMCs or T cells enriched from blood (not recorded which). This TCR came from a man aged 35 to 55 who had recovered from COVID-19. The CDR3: CAISENRGFTNQPQHF. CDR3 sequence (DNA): TGTGCCATCAGTGAGAATCGGGGTTTTACCAATCAGCCCCAGCATTTT.